This T cell receptor beta chain derives from a study of blood T cell repertoires in COVID-19 (dated by TCRdb to 2018 to 2021). About the full investigation: The collaborator samples originated in the United States, Italy and Spain and spanned the acute and convalescent phases of COVID-19. The prospective study material was composed of cDNA or gDNA derived from T cells, B-cell-depleted T cells, or PBMCs. Subjects who had been exposed to COVID-19, were actively infected with it, or had recovered from it provided the deeply sampled blood TCRbeta repertoires that made up the dataset. A freely available public database, intended as a resource for researchers studying the immune response to SARS-CoV-2, is where the repertoires were released. The samples were drawn from two sources: the first 160 participants of the ongoing ImmuneRACE study, and 950 to 1,500 subjects contributed by 6 global collaborators. The sample metadata nearly always contained a de-identified subject ID, COVID-19 status, age in years and sex. HLA class I and class II types, where available, came from metadata supplied by the sample provider rather than from assay-based typing.

In regard to this clone: Its antigen is still unknown. No quality values exist for individual bases; no much larger clone is one base distant.

The immunoSEQ Assay, a bias-controlled multiplex PCR, was used to amplify TCRbeta CDR3 regions from genomic DNA. As for how the authors treated the data: Within the assay, amplification of reference gene primers was used to estimate how many nucleated cells each sample contained. To quantify the absolute abundance of each unique TCRbeta CDR3 rearrangement, sequence reads were collapsed and filtered. Productive Simpson clonality was computed per sample as the square root of Simpson's diversity index over productive rearrangements. The clones in this table, taken by TCRdb from immuneACCESS, are in-frame only. Not every clone is retained; where verified, under half of the shortfall comes from an unresolved V gene, and the cause of the rest is unknown. D and trimming come from the DNA, and the V and J calls and clone size come from that table. The sample table records a few hundred thousand clones; around 90% of these occur just once. The ten most abundant clones make up around 1% of the sample.

Looking up the germline V gene (reference sequence) yields CDR1 SGHKS and CDR2 YYEKEE. The CDR3 sequence holds 14 residues, the cysteine and phenylalanine included. Here the CDR3 DNA is all that survives: 42 bases in frame from base 1. V lost 4 bases and J lost 2 bases; the stretch between them is 13 bases long. Here is what the overall study found, with its caveats: The quantity of clinical and demographic metadata differed by source and by participant and was supplied without curation.

In Seattle, one collaborating source enrolled patients while the infection was active and tracked those patients longitudinally over the course of disease. The collaborating institutions used their own protocols to collect whole blood in K2EDTA tubes. For TCRbeta analysis, collaborator samples were shipped as frozen whole blood, as isolated PBMCs, or as DNA extracted from either sample type. The sequence was obtained from a woman aged 40 to 50 with COVID-19, enrolled during active disease. The sequence joins TRBV5-5 to TRBJ2-7; no D gene call is confident. The sample comprised peripheral blood. CDR3 loop: CASSRQAVTYEQYF. The DNA is as follows: TGTGCCAGCAGCCGCCAGGCCGTAACCTACGAGCAGTACTTC.